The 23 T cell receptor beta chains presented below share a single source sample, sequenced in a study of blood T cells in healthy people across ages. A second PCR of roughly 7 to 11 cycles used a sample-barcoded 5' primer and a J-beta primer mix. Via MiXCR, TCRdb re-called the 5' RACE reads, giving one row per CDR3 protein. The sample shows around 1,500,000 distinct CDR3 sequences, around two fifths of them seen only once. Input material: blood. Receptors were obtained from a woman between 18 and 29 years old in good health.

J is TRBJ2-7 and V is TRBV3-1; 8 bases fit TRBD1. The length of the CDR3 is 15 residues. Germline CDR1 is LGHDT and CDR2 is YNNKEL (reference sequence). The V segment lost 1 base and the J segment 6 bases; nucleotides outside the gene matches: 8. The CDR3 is CASSQGTGSMGEQYF. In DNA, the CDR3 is TGTGCCAGCAGCCAAGGGACAGGGTCCATGGGCGAGCAGTACTTC.

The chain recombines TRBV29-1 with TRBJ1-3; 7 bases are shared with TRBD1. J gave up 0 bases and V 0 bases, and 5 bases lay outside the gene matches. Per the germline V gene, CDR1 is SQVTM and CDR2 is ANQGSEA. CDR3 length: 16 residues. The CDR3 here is CSVEDRDSRSGNTIYF. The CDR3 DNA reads TGCAGCGTTGAAGACCGGGACAGCCGCTCTGGAAACACCATATATTTT.

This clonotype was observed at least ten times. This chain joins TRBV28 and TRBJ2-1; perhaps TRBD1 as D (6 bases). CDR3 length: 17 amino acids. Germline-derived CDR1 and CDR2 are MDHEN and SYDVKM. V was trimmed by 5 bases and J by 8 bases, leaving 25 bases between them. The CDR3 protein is CASSELSRDIRGHEQFF. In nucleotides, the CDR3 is TGTGCCAGCAGTGAGCTTTCCCGGGACATCAGAGGGCATGAGCAGTTCTTC. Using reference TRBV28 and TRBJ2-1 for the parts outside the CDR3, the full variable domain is DVKVTQSSRYLVKRTGEKVFLECVQDMDHENMFWYRQDPGLGLRLIYFSYDVKMKEKGDIPEGYSVSREKKERFSLILESASTNQTSMYLCASSELSRDIRGHEQFFGPGTRLTVL.

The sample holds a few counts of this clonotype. This chain's CDR3 is CASSLTGRITGELFF. The CDR3 nucleotides read TGTGCCAGCAGTTTAACAGGGAGAATCACCGGGGAGCTGTTTTTT. The chain combines TRBV12-3 or TRBV12-4 with TRBJ2-2; tentative D call: TRBD1 (6 bases). The CDR3 is 15 amino acids. V dropped 2 bases and J dropped 4 bases, with 11 bases sitting between them.

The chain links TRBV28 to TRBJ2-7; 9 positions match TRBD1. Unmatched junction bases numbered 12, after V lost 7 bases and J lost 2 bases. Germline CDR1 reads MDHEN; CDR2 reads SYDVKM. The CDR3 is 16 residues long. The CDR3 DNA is TGTGCCAGCACCTTAACGGGACAGGGATTCCCCTACGAGCAGTACTTC. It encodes CASTLTGQGFPYEQYF. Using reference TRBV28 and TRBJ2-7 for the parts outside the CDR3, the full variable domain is DVKVTQSSRYLVKRTGEKVFLECVQDMDHENMFWYRQDPGLGLRLIYFSYDVKMKEKGDIPEGYSVSREKKERFSLILESASTNQTSMYLCASTLTGQGFPYEQYFGPGTRLTVT.

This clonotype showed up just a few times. This CDR3 reads CSVQGEGTNQPQHF. The CDR3 DNA follows: TGCAGCGTACAGGGGGAGGGGACCAATCAGCCCCAGCATTTT. The chain joins TRBV29-1 to TRBJ1-5; 8 nucleotides agree with TRBD1. Germline trimming cut 6 bases from V and 3 bases from J; bases unmatched to any gene: 7. The CDR3 runs to 14 residues. Germline CDR1 and CDR2: SQVTM and ANQGSEA.

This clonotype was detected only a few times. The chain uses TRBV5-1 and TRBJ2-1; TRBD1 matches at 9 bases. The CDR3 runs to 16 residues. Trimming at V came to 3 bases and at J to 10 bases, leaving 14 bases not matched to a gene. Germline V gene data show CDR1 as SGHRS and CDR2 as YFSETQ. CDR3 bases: TGCGCCAGCAGCTCAGAATTCCCGGGACAGGGTACGGAGCAGTTCTTC. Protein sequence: CASSSEFPGQGTEQFF.

CDR3 sequence (DNA): TGTGCCAGCAGCGTACTAGGACGGACTGACTATGGCTACACCTTC. It translates to CASSVLGRTDYGYTF. The chain uses TRBV7-2 and TRBJ1-2; no definite D call. Trimming left V 5 bases short and J 3 bases short, with 16 bases between. The V gene's germline CDR1 is SGHTA and CDR2 FQGNSA. This CDR3 spans 15 amino acids.

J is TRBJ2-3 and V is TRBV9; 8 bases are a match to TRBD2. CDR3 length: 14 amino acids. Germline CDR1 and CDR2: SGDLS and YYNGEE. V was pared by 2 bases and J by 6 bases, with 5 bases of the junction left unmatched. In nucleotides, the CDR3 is TGTGCCAGCAGCGTTGTTACTAGCGGCGATACGCAGTATTTT. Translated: CASSVVTSGDTQYF.

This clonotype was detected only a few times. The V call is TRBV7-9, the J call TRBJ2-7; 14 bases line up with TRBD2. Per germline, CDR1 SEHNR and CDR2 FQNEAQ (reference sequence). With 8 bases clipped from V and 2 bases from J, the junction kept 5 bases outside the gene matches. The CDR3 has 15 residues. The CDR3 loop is CASGTSGSVPYEQYF. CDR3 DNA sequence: TGTGCCAGCGGGACTAGCGGGAGTGTCCCCTACGAGCAGTACTTC.

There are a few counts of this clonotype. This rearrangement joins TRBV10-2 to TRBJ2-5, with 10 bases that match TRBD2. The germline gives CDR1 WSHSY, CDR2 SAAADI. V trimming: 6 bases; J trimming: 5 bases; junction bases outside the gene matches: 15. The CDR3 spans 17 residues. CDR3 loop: CASRVLAGAKARETQYF. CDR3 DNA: TGCGCCAGCAGGGTCCTAGCGGGGGCCAAAGCTCGTGAGACCCAGTACTTC.

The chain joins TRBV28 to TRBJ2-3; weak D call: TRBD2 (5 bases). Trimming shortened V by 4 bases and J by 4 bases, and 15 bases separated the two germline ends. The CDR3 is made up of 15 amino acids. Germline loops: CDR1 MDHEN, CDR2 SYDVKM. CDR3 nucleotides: TGTGCCAGCAGTTATCCGGGATTAAGCTCAGATACGCAGTATTTT. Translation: CASSYPGLSSDTQYF.

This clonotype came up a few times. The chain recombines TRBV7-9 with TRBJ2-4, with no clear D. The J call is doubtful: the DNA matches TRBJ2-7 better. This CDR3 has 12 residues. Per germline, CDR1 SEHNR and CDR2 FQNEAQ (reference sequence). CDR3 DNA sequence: TGTGCCAGCAGCTTAGTCTTCCACGAGCAGTACTTC. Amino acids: CASSLVFHEQYF.

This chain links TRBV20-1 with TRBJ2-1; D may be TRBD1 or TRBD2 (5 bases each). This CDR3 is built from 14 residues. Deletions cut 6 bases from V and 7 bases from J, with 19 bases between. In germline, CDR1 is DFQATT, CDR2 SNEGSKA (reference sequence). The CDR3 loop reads CSAVLRERGNEQFF. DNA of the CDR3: TGCAGTGCCGTCTTAAGAGAGAGGGGAAATGAGCAGTTCTTC.

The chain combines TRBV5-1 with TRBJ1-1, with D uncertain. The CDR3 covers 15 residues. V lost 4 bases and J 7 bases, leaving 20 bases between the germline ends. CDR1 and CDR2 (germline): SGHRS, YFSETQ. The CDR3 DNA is TGCGCCAGCAGCGATCTCTCTCAGGCGGGATGTGAAGCTTTCTTT. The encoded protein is CASSDLSQAGCEAFF.

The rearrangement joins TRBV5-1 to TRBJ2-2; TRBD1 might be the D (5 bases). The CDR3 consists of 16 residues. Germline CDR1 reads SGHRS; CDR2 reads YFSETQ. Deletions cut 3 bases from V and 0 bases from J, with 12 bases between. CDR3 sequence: CASSSWTNSNTGELFF. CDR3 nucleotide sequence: TGCGCCAGCAGCTCATGGACAAATTCGAACACCGGGGAGCTGTTTTTT. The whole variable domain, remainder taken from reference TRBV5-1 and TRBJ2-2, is KAGVTQTPRYLIKTRGQQVTLSCSPISGHRSVSWYQQTPGQGLQFLFEYFSETQRNKGNFPGRFSGRQFSNSRSEMNVSTLELGDSALYLCASSSWTNSNTGELFFGEGSRLTVL.

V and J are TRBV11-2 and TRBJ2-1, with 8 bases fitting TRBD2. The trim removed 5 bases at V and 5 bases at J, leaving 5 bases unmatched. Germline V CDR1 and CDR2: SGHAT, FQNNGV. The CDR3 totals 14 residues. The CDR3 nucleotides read TGTGCCAGCAGCCCCACTAGCGGTCACAATGAGCAGTTCTTC. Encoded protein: CASSPTSGHNEQFF.

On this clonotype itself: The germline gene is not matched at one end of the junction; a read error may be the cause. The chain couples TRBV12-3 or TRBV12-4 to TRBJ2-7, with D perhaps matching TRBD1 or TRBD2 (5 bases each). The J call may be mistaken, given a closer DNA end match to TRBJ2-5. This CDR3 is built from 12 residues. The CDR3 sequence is CAGSSGQGTQYF. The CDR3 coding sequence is TGTGCCGGCAGTTCGGGGCAGGGGACCCAGTACTTC.

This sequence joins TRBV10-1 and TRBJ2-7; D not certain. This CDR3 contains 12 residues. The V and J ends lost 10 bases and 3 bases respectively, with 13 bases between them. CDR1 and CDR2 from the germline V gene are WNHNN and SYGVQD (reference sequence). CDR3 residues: CAIRQEHYEQYF. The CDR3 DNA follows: TGCGCCATTAGGCAGGAGCACTACGAGCAGTACTTC.

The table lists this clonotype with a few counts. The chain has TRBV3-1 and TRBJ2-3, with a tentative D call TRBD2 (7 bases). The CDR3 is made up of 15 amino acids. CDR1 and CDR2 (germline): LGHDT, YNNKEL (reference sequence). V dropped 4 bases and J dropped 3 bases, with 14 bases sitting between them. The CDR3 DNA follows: TGTGCCAGCAGCCCTCGGGGGGCCTTAACAGATACGCAGTATTTT. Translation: CASSPRGALTDTQYF.

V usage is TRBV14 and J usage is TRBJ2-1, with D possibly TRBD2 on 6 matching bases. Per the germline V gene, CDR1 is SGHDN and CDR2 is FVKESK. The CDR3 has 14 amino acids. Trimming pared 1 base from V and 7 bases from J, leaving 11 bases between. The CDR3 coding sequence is TGTGCCAGCAGCCAAGGTTGGGGGAGGAATGAGCAGTTCTTC. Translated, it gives CASSQGWGRNEQFF.

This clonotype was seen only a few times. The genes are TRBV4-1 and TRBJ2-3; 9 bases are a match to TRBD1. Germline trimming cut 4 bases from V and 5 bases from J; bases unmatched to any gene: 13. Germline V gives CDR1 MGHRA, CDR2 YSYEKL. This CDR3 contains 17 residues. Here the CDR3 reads CASSPLQGTGGLDTQYF. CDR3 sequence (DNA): TGCGCCAGCAGCCCCTTACAGGGCACAGGGGGCTTAGATACGCAGTATTTT.

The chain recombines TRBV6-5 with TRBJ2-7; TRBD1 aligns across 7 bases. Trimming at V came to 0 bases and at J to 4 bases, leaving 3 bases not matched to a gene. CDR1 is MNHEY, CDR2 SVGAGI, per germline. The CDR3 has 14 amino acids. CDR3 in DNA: TGTGCCAGCAGTTACTCCTTGACAGGGTACGAGCAGTACTTC. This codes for CASSYSLTGYEQYF.